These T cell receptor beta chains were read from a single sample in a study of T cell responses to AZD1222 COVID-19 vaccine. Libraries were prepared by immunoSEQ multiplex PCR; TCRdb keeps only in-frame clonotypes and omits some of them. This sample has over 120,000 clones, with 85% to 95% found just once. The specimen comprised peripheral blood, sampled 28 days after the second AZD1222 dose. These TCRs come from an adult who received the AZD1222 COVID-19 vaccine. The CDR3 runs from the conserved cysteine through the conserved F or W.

CDR3: CASSPRIAGSTDTQYF
J: TRBJ2-3
V: TRBV7-3

CDR3: CASSQAQGSNQPQHF
J: TRBJ1-5
V: TRBV4-1

CDR3: CAISELAGGADTQYF
J: TRBJ2-3
V: TRBV10-3

CDR3: CASSEGATGNTIYF
J: TRBJ1-3
V: TRBV9

CDR3: CASMPPDGGYQPQHF
J: TRBJ1-5
V: TRBV19

CDR3: CASQRAFNEKLFF
J: TRBJ1-4
V: TRBV6-5

CDR3: CASSQWDAVTDEQFF
J: TRBJ2-1
V: TRBV3-1/TRBV3-2

CDR3: CASSNLAGEETQYF
J: TRBJ2-5
V: TRBV28

CDR3: CASSPDSNRNTIYF
J: TRBJ1-3
V: TRBV6-5

CDR3: CASSLSWETYNEQFF
J: TRBJ2-1
V: TRBV11-1

CDR3: CASSLDRQNEQYF
J: TRBJ2-7
V: TRBV11-3

CDR3: CASSPDYYEQYF
J: TRBJ2-7
V: TRBV7-9

CDR3: CASSPTPTGELFF
J: TRBJ2-2
V: TRBV5-4

CDR3: CASSQANRGGHDTQYF
J: TRBJ2-3
V: TRBV4-2

CDR3: CASSLTSSGSLYEQYF
J: TRBJ2-7
V: TRBV7-3

CDR3: CASSHPSETYNEQFF
J: TRBJ2-1
V: TRBV5-1

CDR3: CASSLLREGEQFF
J: TRBJ2-1
V: TRBV12-3/TRBV12-4

CDR3: CASSYFVQGRNQPQHF
J: TRBJ1-5
V: TRBV6-2/TRBV6-3